This passage covers 18 T cell receptor beta chains from one sample sequenced in a study of CD8 T cells in ankylosing spondylitis. MiXCR, run by TCRdb on the 5' RACE reads, gives a single entry per CDR3 protein. The data contain about 340,000 distinct CDR3 sequences, roughly 8% of them singletons. For these TCRs, the target antigens are not known. Points from the study as a whole: A motif of eight highly homologous TCR beta variants was seen as apparently characteristic of ankylosing spondylitis blood.

Sequenced input: blood, either unsorted or a sorted T cell fraction (not recorded which). All receptors derive from a male donor with ankylosing spondylitis.

This clonotype showed up many times. The CDR3 reads CASSEQGAGSYEQYF. The CDR3 bases are TGTGCCAGCAGTGAACAGGGGGCTGGCTCCTACGAGCAGTACTTC. The chain uses TRBV28 and TRBJ2-7, with 9 bases lining up with TRBD1. The germline gives CDR1 MDHEN, CDR2 SYDVKM. This CDR3 region has 15 residues. J gave up 0 bases and V 5 bases, and 5 bases lay outside the gene matches.

This clonotype was counted only a few times. The CDR3 protein is CASRRGVSPLHF. The CDR3 coding sequence is TGTGCCAGCAGAAGGGGGGTATCACCCCTCCACTTT. This sequence joins TRBV12-3 or TRBV12-4 and TRBJ1-6; D perhaps matches TRBD1 (6 bases). V was pared by 6 bases and J by 10 bases, with 10 bases between. CDR3 length: 12 amino acids.

This clonotype was seen a handful of times. The rearrangement links TRBV15 to TRBJ2-7; a weak D match, TRBD1 (6 bases). Between the trimmed V and J ends, which lost 9 bases and 1 base, there was a span of 13 bases. The CDR3 contains 13 residues. Per the germline V gene, CDR1 is LNHNV and CDR2 is YYDKDF (reference sequence). CDR3 protein: CATRVQGSYEQYF. The CDR3 DNA follows: TGTGCCACTCGGGTACAGGGTTCCTACGAGCAGTACTTC.

This chain's CDR3 is CASSFGAAEAFF. The CDR3 region has the DNA TGTGCCAGCAGCTTTGGGGCCGCTGAAGCTTTCTTT. The chain is built from TRBV5-6 and TRBJ1-1; a weak D match, TRBD1 (5 bases). Germline assignment: CDR1 SGHDT and CDR2 YYEEEE. This CDR3 comprises 12 residues. V lost 2 bases, J lost 6 bases, and 8 bases lay in between.

V gene TRBV3-1 combines with J gene TRBJ2-7; a weak D match, TRBD2 (5 bases). Per the germline V gene, CDR1 is LGHDT and CDR2 is YNNKEL (reference sequence). The V end was cut by 0 bases, the J end by 9 bases, with 18 bases between. This CDR3 region has 15 residues. This CDR3 reads CASSQDSVPGGGQYF. The CDR3 nucleotides are TGTGCCAGCAGCCAAGATTCAGTCCCAGGAGGCGGGCAGTACTTC.

The sample holds a few counts of this clonotype. The CDR3 loop reads CASSPWGSGTEAFF. The CDR3 DNA reads as TGTGCCAGCAGCCCCTGGGGGTCCGGCACTGAAGCTTTCTTT. V gene TRBV6-2 or TRBV6-3 combines with J gene TRBJ1-1, with a possible D match to TRBD1 (5 bases). V lost 6 bases to trimming and J lost 4 bases, with 15 bases between them. The germline CDR1 and CDR2 sequences are MNHEY and SVGEGT. This CDR3 comprises 14 residues.

The gene calls are TRBV6-1 and TRBJ2-7; 12 bases line up with TRBD2. V shed 8 bases and J 4 bases; nucleotides not matched to a gene: 3. Germline lookup yields CDR1 MNHNS and CDR2 SASEGT. CDR3 length: 13 residues. The DNA of the CDR3 is TGTGCCAGCGCTAGCGGGAGGGCATACGAGCAGTACTTC. Protein product: CASASGRAYEQYF.

This clonotype has more than one count but fewer than ten. This chain joins TRBV12-3 or TRBV12-4 and TRBJ1-5, with TRBD1 matching over 12 bases. This CDR3 is built from 15 residues. Unmatched junction bases numbered 6, after V lost 6 bases and J lost 6 bases. CDR3 DNA sequence: TGTGCCAGCAGGGCCGGGACAGGGGGCTTTCAGCCCCAGCATTTT. Protein product: CASRAGTGGFQPQHF.

This clonotype has just a few counts. The V and J genes are TRBV29-1 and TRBJ2-3, with D maybe TRBD1 (6 bases). V shed 5 bases and J shed 2 bases, with 11 bases lying between them. This CDR3 region has 13 residues. Germline CDR1 is SQVTM and CDR2 is ANQGSEA. CDR3 in DNA: TGCAGCGTTCCGGGACAACACACAGATACGCAGTATTTT. This translates into CSVPGQHTDTQYF.

This clonotype was seen a few times. Here the CDR3 reads CASSRTGTGGNTIYF. Here the CDR3 DNA reads TGCGCCAGCAGCCGCACCGGGACTGGGGGAAACACCATATATTTT. The genes are TRBV4-1 and TRBJ1-3; possibly TRBD1 for D (5 bases). Per germline, CDR1 MGHRA and CDR2 YSYEKL. Trimming removed 4 bases from V and 4 bases from J, with 14 bases in between. The CDR3 has 15 residues.

This sequence joins TRBV7-2 and TRBJ2-7, with D perhaps matching TRBD2 (6 bases). V lost 3 bases, J lost 3 bases, and 12 bases lay in between. From germline, CDR1 is SGHTA and CDR2 FQGNSA. CDR3 length equals 14 residues. CDR3 sequence: CASSFTRDFYEQYF. Here the CDR3 DNA reads TGTGCCAGCAGCTTCACTAGGGACTTCTACGAGCAGTACTTC.

The table lists this clonotype with a few counts. The gene calls are TRBV29-1 and TRBJ2-7; D is ambiguous. This CDR3 region has 13 residues. In germline, CDR1 is SQVTM, CDR2 ANQGSEA. Between the trimmed V and J ends, which lost 1 base and 0 bases, there was a span of 7 bases. The CDR3 nucleotides read TGCAGCGTTGAAGTCTGGGACTCCTACGAGCAGTACTTC. This codes for CSVEVWDSYEQYF.

This clonotype was recorded many times. V usage is TRBV5-1 and J usage is TRBJ2-3; tentatively, D is TRBD2 (6 bases). CDR3 length: 14 residues. Per the germline V gene, CDR1 is SGHRS and CDR2 is YFSETQ. Trimming shortened V by 4 bases and J by 1 base, and 10 bases separated the two germline ends. CDR3 residues: CASSLSSGTDTQYF. The CDR3 DNA sequence: TGCGCCAGCAGCCTCTCTAGCGGCACAGATACGCAGTATTTT.

This clonotype was detected ten times or more. The chain employs TRBV9 and TRBJ2-2, with D tentatively TRBD2 (6 bases). CDR3 length: 15 amino acids. Looked up from germline, CDR1 is SGDLS and CDR2 is YYNGEE. The germline V and J ends were trimmed by 2 bases and 3 bases, with 11 bases remaining between them. CDR3 region: CASSVRSGYTGELFF. DNA for the CDR3: TGTGCCAGCAGCGTCAGGAGCGGGTACACCGGGGAGCTGTTTTTT.

This chain connects TRBV11-1 to TRBJ1-2; D may be TRBD1 (5 bases). In germline, CDR1 is SGHAT, CDR2 FQDESV (reference sequence). The CDR3 has 14 amino acids. Trimming took off 5 bases at V and 6 bases at J, with 16 bases between the two ends. CDR3 region: CASSLDSLLDGYTF. CDR3 coding DNA: TGTGCCAGCAGCCTTGACAGCCTTCTCGATGGCTACACCTTC.

This clonotype was observed a few times. The chain joins TRBV2 to TRBJ2-1, with 9 bases that match TRBD2. This CDR3 region has 16 residues. The germline V gene has CDR1 SNHLY and CDR2 FYNNEI. V shed 6 bases and J 4 bases; nucleotides not matched to a gene: 10. The CDR3 here is CASRTSGSGGYNEQFF. The CDR3 bases are TGTGCCAGCAGAACCTCGGGTAGCGGGGGATACAATGAGCAGTTCTTC.

J is TRBJ2-7 and V is TRBV2, with D possibly TRBD1 on 5 matching bases. Germline assignment: CDR1 SNHLY and CDR2 FYNNEI. V shed 7 bases and J shed 0 bases, with 13 bases lying between them. This CDR3 spans 14 amino acids. CDR3 loop: CASTTETVSYEQYF. The CDR3 DNA reads TGTGCCAGCACCACTGAGACAGTCTCCTACGAGCAGTACTTC.

This clonotype was observed at least ten times. The rearrangement uses TRBV6-1 and TRBJ2-1; TRBD1 aligns across 8 bases. V shed 6 bases, J shed 2 bases, and the junction held 9 bases outside the gene matches. Germline CDR1 is MNHNS and CDR2 is SASEGT. The CDR3 runs 16 residues. The CDR3 is CASSRLRQGPYNEQFF. In DNA, the CDR3 is TGTGCCAGCAGCCGACTCCGACAGGGGCCCTACAATGAGCAGTTCTTC.